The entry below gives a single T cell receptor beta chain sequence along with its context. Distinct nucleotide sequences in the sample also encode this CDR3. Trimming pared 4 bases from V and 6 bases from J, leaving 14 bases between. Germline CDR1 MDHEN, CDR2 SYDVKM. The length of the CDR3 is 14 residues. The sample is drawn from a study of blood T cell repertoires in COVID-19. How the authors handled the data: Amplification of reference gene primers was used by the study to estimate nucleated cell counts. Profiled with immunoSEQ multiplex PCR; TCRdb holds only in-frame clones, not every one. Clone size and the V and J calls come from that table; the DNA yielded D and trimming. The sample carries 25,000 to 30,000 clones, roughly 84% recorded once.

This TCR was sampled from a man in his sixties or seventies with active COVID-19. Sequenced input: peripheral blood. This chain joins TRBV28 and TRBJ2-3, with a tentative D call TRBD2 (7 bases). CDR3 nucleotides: TGTGCCAGCAGTTCTCCGGGGGGCCGGGATACGCAGTATTTT. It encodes CASSSPGGRDTQYF.